The clone carrying this T cell receptor (beta chain) appeared a few times. This entry comes from a study of T-cell memory formation after mild COVID-19. TCRdb passed the 5' RACE reads through MiXCR, listing each CDR3 protein once. The sample holds some 40,000 distinct CDR3 sequences, more than 9% seen once. CDR1 is SGDLS and CDR2 is YYNGEE in the germline V gene. This CDR3 is 15 amino acids long. Deletions cut 3 bases from V and 4 bases from J, with 16 bases between. This TCR was recovered from an adult woman who had mild COVID-19 (a few samples of this study predate the infection). Cell type and time point are not known. The rearrangement joins TRBV9 to TRBJ1-1; possible D gene TRBD1, 5 bases. Material for sequencing was PBMCs or a T cell subset sorted from them (not recorded which). The CDR3 bases are TGTGCCAGCAGCGCAGGGTCACAGTTCGGCACTGAAGCTTTCTTT. It encodes CASSAGSQFGTEAFF.